What follows describes a single TCR beta chain. TCRdb's table, derived via immunoSEQ multiplex PCR, lists solely in-frame clones and lacks some. The sample has tens of thousands of clones, roughly 93% seen once. The sample originates from a study of T cell changes during pregnancy in multiple sclerosis. Germline V gives CDR1 LNHDA, CDR2 SQIVND (reference sequence). Trimming cost V 6 bases and J 5 bases, with 16 bases left between them. CDR3 length: 14 amino acids. Sequencing used CD8+ T cells from peripheral blood mononuclear cells, obtained in the second trimester of pregnancy. The gene calls are TRBV19 and TRBJ2-5, with TRBD2 as a possible D gene (6 bases). The receptor comes from a female donor with multiple sclerosis, enrolled in a pregnancy study. The CDR3 is CASRGGYGVETQYF. DNA for the CDR3: TGTGCCAGTAGGGGGGGATACGGGGTGGAGACCCAGTACTTC.